This is a list of T cell receptor beta chains from one sample in a study of blood T cell repertoires in COVID-19. The repertoire was sequenced with immunoSEQ multiplex PCR; TCRdb's copy has only in-frame clones and lacks some. The table lists around 270,000 clones, 80% to 90% of them singletons. The specimen was PBMCs or T cells enriched from blood (not recorded which). The source of these receptors is a young woman who had recovered from COVID-19. CDR3s include the opening cysteine and the closing phenylalanine or tryptophan. D genes are given only for firm matches. The size entry is marked missing in some rows and otherwise reads once, few, many or a size class.

size	D	J	length	V	CDR3	DNA
-	-	TRBJ1-6	14	TRBV5-1	CASSLGQSSSPLHF	TGCGCCAGCAGCTTAGGACAATCCTCTTCACCCCTCCACTTT
-	TRBD2	TRBJ2-7	17	TRBV11-2	CASSLTGRLAGSYEQYF	TGTGCCAGCAGCTTAACCGGTCGGTTAGCGGGAAGCTACGAGCAGTACTTC
-	-	TRBJ1-2	17	TRBV6-4	CASSQRLTGREGYGYTF	TGTGCCAGCTCCCAAAGATTGACCGGGAGAGAGGGCTATGGCTACACCTTC
-	TRBD2	TRBJ2-7	15	TRBV6-5	CASRQLAGSSYEQYF	TGTGCCAGCAGGCAACTAGCGGGGAGCTCCTACGAGCAGTACTTC
-	TRBD2	TRBJ2-1	16	TRBV5-1	CASSLGASGAYNEQFF	TGCGCCAGCAGCTTGGGGGCTAGCGGGGCCTACAATGAGCAGTTCTTC
few	TRBD1	TRBJ2-7	15	TRBV6-5	CASSSGQGGSYEQYF	TGTGCCAGCAGCTCGGGACAGGGGGGTTCCTACGAGCAGTACTTC
-	-	TRBJ1-5	16	TRBV6-2/TRBV6-3	CASSYGLIQRSQPQHF	TGTGCCAGCAGTTACGGTTTAATTCAGAGGAGTCAGCCCCAGCATTTT
-	TRBD1	TRBJ1-6	17	TRBV3-1/TRBV3-2	CASSPGGQGASNSPLHF	TGTGCCAGCAGCCCAGGGGGACAGGGGGCTTCTAATTCACCCCTCCACTTT
-	-	TRBJ2-2	13	TRBV6-5	CASHPGGTGELFF	TGTGCCAGCCACCCCGGGGGCACCGGGGAGCTGTTTTTT
-	-	TRBJ2-5	17	TRBV6-1	CASSELLEIAIQETQYF	TGTGCCAGCAGTGAACTCCTAGAGATAGCGATCCAAGAGACCCAGTACTTC
-	-	TRBJ1-2	13	TRBV4-1	CASSQVRDYGYTF	TGCGCCAGCAGCCAAGTGAGGGACTATGGCTACACCTTC
-	-	TRBJ1-3	17	TRBV25-1	CASSEVGGLHSGNTIYF	TGTGCCAGCAGTGAAGTAGGAGGGCTCCACTCTGGAAACACCATATATTTT
-	-	TRBJ1-2	13	TRBV5-4	CASSHEGLNGYTF	TGTGCCAGCAGCCACGAGGGCCTTAATGGCTACACCTTC
-	-	TRBJ1-2	15	TRBV19	CASSMLGRQVFGYTF	TGTGCCAGTAGTATGTTGGGAAGACAGGTTTTTGGCTACACCTTC
-	TRBD2	TRBJ2-5	17	TRBV28	CASSLFASGSVGETQYF	TGTGCCAGCAGTTTATTTGCTAGCGGGAGTGTAGGAGAGACCCAGTACTTC
-	-	TRBJ1-3	16	TRBV7-2	CASSPDRTLSGNTIYF	TGTGCCAGCAGCCCGGACAGAACCCTCTCTGGAAACACCATATATTTT
few	-	TRBJ2-7	14	TRBV13	CASSLQGSSYEQYF	TGTGCCAGCAGCCTGCAGGGATCCTCCTACGAGCAGTACTTC
-	TRBD2	TRBJ2-1	15	TRBV30	CAWRSQREFNNEQFF	TGTGCCTGGAGGTCCCAGCGGGAGTTTAATAATGAGCAGTTCTTC
once	-	TRBJ1-3	14	TRBV30	CAWSRTDSGNTIYF	TGTGCCTGGAGTCGGACAGACTCTGGAAACACCATATATTTT
-	-	TRBJ1-5	15	TRBV6-5	CASSYSWVGGQPQHF	TGTGCCAGCAGTTACTCGTGGGTGGGGGGTCAGCCCCAGCATTTT
-	TRBD1	TRBJ1-2	14	TRBV28	CASSERTGDYGYTF	TGTGCCAGCAGTGAACGGACAGGTGACTATGGCTACACCTTC
-	-	TRBJ2-5	16	TRBV21-1	CASSNKPGGPGETQYF	TGTGCCAGCAGCAATAAACCGGGAGGGCCGGGAGAGACCCAGTACTTC
-	-	TRBJ2-1	11	TRBV15	CACSGYNEQFF	TGTGCCTGTAGCGGCTACAATGAGCAGTTCTTC
-	-	TRBJ1-1	13	TRBV28	CASSLLMNTEAFF	TGTGCCAGCAGTTTGTTAATGAACACTGAAGCTTTCTTT
-	TRBD1	TRBJ2-7	14	TRBV28	CASRGQGLSYEQYF	TGTGCCAGCAGGGGACAGGGACTCTCCTACGAGCAGTACTTC
-	-	TRBJ1-1	15	TRBV4-1	CASSQVGRLVTEAFF	TGCGCCAGCAGCCAAGTAGGGAGACTGGTGACTGAAGCTTTCTTT
-	-	TRBJ1-2	12	TRBV25-1	CASSKTGYGYTF	TGTGCCAGCAGCAAAACAGGGTATGGCTACACCTTC